The rows below give T cell receptor beta chains drawn from one sample of a study of T cell repertoires in cytomegalovirus infection. TCRdb reprocessed the reads with MiXCR, giving one entry per CDR3 protein. The sample yields hundreds of thousands of distinct CDR3 sequences, around 35% seen once. No antigen has been identified for these receptors. The material sequenced was cultured PBMCs, taken from culture after CMV antigen stimulation. The source of these receptors is a human donor in good health (CMV status not recorded). Some clones in this sample may be carry-over from other donors' samples. The CDR3 runs from the conserved cysteine through the conserved F or W. A D gene is named only where the DNA matches it firmly. Clone size, where shown, is once, few, many, or a class for clones that have expanded.

CDR3nt: TGCGCCAGCAGCCAAGAACCCTCGGGATTGCAGGGCTACACCTTC
CDR3aa: CASSQEPSGLQGYTF
abundance: NA
d_gene: NA
j_gene: TRBJ1-2
v_gene: TRBV4-3

CDR3nt: TGCAGTGCCATACGAAGAACTGGACTAGCGGCTAGCACAGATACGCAGTATTTT
CDR3aa: CSAIRRTGLAASTDTQYF
abundance: NA
d_gene: TRBD2
j_gene: TRBJ2-3
v_gene: TRBV20-1

CDR3nt: TGTGCCAGCAGCTCTCCCAAGTACACTGAAGCTTTCTTT
CDR3aa: CASSSPKYTEAFF
abundance: many
d_gene: NA
j_gene: TRBJ1-1
v_gene: TRBV7-2

CDR3nt: TGTGCTAGTGGCCGAACGCGGCTAGCAACCACAGATACGCAGTATTTT
CDR3aa: CASGRTRLATTDTQYF
abundance: NA
d_gene: NA
j_gene: TRBJ2-3
v_gene: TRBV12-5

CDR3nt: TGTGCCAGTAGTATGGGTTCCCCGGGCAATCAGCCCCAGCATTTT
CDR3aa: CASSMGSPGNQPQHF
abundance: few
d_gene: NA
j_gene: TRBJ1-5
v_gene: TRBV19

CDR3nt: TGTGCCAGCAGTTTGGCGGGTGATCATGAAGCCAAAAACATTCAGTACTTC
CDR3aa: CASSLAGDHEAKNIQYF
abundance: NA
d_gene: NA
j_gene: TRBJ2-4
v_gene: TRBV28

CDR3nt: TGTGCCAGCAGCTGGGGGACTAGCGGTAGCACAGATACGCAGTATTTT
CDR3aa: CASSWGTSGSTDTQYF
abundance: NA
d_gene: TRBD2
j_gene: TRBJ2-3
v_gene: TRBV11-2

CDR3nt: TGTGCCAGCGGTCGGACAGGTCGGGAGCTGTTTTTT
CDR3aa: CASGRTGRELFF
abundance: few
d_gene: TRBD1
j_gene: TRBJ2-2
v_gene: TRBV28

CDR3nt: TGTGCCAGCAGTTACTCCCAGGTTGGGGCCTACGAGCAGTACTTC
CDR3aa: CASSYSQVGAYEQYF
abundance: NA
d_gene: NA
j_gene: TRBJ2-7
v_gene: TRBV6-5

CDR3nt: TGTGCCAGTAGTATCGTCAGGGCGACAGGCCAGCCCCAGCATTTT
CDR3aa: CASSIVRATGQPQHF
abundance: few
d_gene: NA
j_gene: TRBJ1-5
v_gene: TRBV19

CDR3nt: TGTGCTAGTGGTATCGGACAGGGGAAAGAGACCCAGTACTTC
CDR3aa: CASGIGQGKETQYF
abundance: NA
d_gene: TRBD1
j_gene: TRBJ2-5
v_gene: TRBV12-5

CDR3nt: TGTGCCAGCAGTTCAGGACTAGCCGCCAGCACAGATACGCAGTATTTT
CDR3aa: CASSSGLAASTDTQYF
abundance: few
d_gene: TRBD2
j_gene: TRBJ2-3
v_gene: TRBV6-2/TRBV6-3

CDR3nt: TGTGCCAGCAGCCCGCCGGGACAGGTCTATGGCTACACCTTC
CDR3aa: CASSPPGQVYGYTF
abundance: once
d_gene: TRBD1
j_gene: TRBJ1-2
v_gene: TRBV7-6

CDR3nt: TGTGCCAGCAATGACAGGGGGCAAAGAGAAGCTTTCTTT
CDR3aa: CASNDRGQREAFF
abundance: NA
d_gene: TRBD1
j_gene: TRBJ1-1
v_gene: TRBV12-3/TRBV12-4

CDR3nt: TGTGCCAGCAGCTGGACAGAGGATCAGCCCCAGCATTTT
CDR3aa: CASSWTEDQPQHF
abundance: many
d_gene: NA
j_gene: TRBJ1-5
v_gene: TRBV7-2

CDR3nt: TGCAGTGCTCAGGGCTACAATGAGCAGTTCTTC
CDR3aa: CSAQGYNEQFF
abundance: NA
d_gene: NA
j_gene: TRBJ2-1
v_gene: TRBV20-1

CDR3nt: TGTGCCAGCAGTTCTTACCATTTCAATGAGCAGTTCTTC
CDR3aa: CASSSYHFNEQFF
abundance: few
d_gene: NA
j_gene: TRBJ2-1
v_gene: TRBV6-2/TRBV6-3

CDR3nt: TGTGCCAGCAGTCCTTCGACAGGGATCACTGAAGCTTTCTTT
CDR3aa: CASSPSTGITEAFF
abundance: few
d_gene: TRBD1
j_gene: TRBJ1-1
v_gene: TRBV27

CDR3nt: TGTGCCAGCAGCTTACTTAGGCCAGGACAGGGAAGGGGGGTCTACGAGCAGTACTTC
CDR3aa: CASSLLRPGQGRGVYEQYF
abundance: many
d_gene: TRBD1
j_gene: TRBJ2-7
v_gene: TRBV7-9

CDR3nt: TGCGCCAGCACCCCCGACAGGGCCTATGGCTACACCTTC
CDR3aa: CASTPDRAYGYTF
abundance: NA
d_gene: TRBD1
j_gene: TRBJ1-2
v_gene: TRBV5-1

CDR3nt: TGTGCCAGCAGCTTAGGGGTGGGGAGGAACACTGAAGCTTTCTTT
CDR3aa: CASSLGVGRNTEAFF
abundance: NA
d_gene: NA
j_gene: TRBJ1-1
v_gene: TRBV7-9

CDR3nt: TGTGCCAGCAGCTTCCAGACAGTGTACAATGAGCAGTTCTTC
CDR3aa: CASSFQTVYNEQFF
abundance: many
d_gene: NA
j_gene: TRBJ2-1
v_gene: TRBV11-3

CDR3nt: TGTGCCAGCAGTTTCAGACAGGGGAACACTGAAGCTTTCTTT
CDR3aa: CASSFRQGNTEAFF
abundance: NA
d_gene: TRBD1
j_gene: TRBJ1-1
v_gene: TRBV6-5

CDR3nt: TGTGCCAGCAGCCTGCCCTTGGTTCGGACTAGTGTTAGCTCCTACAATGAGCAGTTCTTC
CDR3aa: CASSLPLVRTSVSSYNEQFF
abundance: few
d_gene: TRBD2
j_gene: TRBJ2-1
v_gene: TRBV28

CDR3nt: TGTGCCAGCAGTTTCCCAGGGGACAATCAGCCCCAGCATTTT
CDR3aa: CASSFPGDNQPQHF
abundance: NA
d_gene: NA
j_gene: TRBJ1-5
v_gene: TRBV6-6

CDR3nt: TGTGCCAGCTCCCCCCCGGGCGGCGGCTCCTACAATGAGCAGTTCTTC
CDR3aa: CASSPPGGGSYNEQFF
abundance: few
d_gene: NA
j_gene: TRBJ2-1
v_gene: TRBV12-3/TRBV12-4

CDR3nt: TGTGCCAGCAGCCCCATGTCAGACTACAATGAGCAGTTCTTC
CDR3aa: CASSPMSDYNEQFF
abundance: NA
d_gene: NA
j_gene: TRBJ2-1
v_gene: TRBV7-2

CDR3nt: TGTGCCAGCAGCTTCCCTCCCGAGAACACTGAAGCTTTCTTT
CDR3aa: CASSFPPENTEAFF
abundance: few
d_gene: NA
j_gene: TRBJ1-1
v_gene: TRBV7-9

CDR3nt: TGTGCCAGCAGCGTCCGGAGGGGGGGTGGGACCCAGTACTTC
CDR3aa: CASSVRRGGGTQYF
abundance: NA
d_gene: NA
j_gene: TRBJ2-5
v_gene: TRBV7-2

CDR3nt: TGTGCCAGCAGCCCTCCGGGACTAGCGGGAGATACGCAGTATTTT
CDR3aa: CASSPPGLAGDTQYF
abundance: many
d_gene: TRBD2
j_gene: TRBJ2-3
v_gene: TRBV7-2

CDR3nt: TGTGCCAGCAGCCTTGCCCTTGGAGGGCTGGCCAAAAACATTCAGTACTTC
CDR3aa: CASSLALGGLAKNIQYF
abundance: NA
d_gene: NA
j_gene: TRBJ2-4
v_gene: TRBV28

CDR3nt: TGTGCCAGCAGTTTCAGGGGGCAGCAGCCCCAGCATTTT
CDR3aa: CASSFRGQQPQHF
abundance: NA
d_gene: TRBD1
j_gene: TRBJ1-5
v_gene: TRBV28

CDR3nt: TGTGCTAGTGGTTTGGTATCGGGTCAAGGCTACACCTTC
CDR3aa: CASGLVSGQGYTF
abundance: many
d_gene: NA
j_gene: TRBJ1-2
v_gene: TRBV12-5

CDR3nt: TGTGCCAGCAGCCCCGACAGGGGGCTGGGGACCCAGTACTTC
CDR3aa: CASSPDRGLGTQYF
abundance: many
d_gene: TRBD1
j_gene: TRBJ2-5
v_gene: TRBV7-2

CDR3nt: TGTGCCAGCAACCTAGCGGCGAACACCGGGGAGCTGTTTTTT
CDR3aa: CASNLAANTGELFF
abundance: NA
d_gene: TRBD2
j_gene: TRBJ2-2
v_gene: TRBV6-2/TRBV6-3

CDR3nt: TGTGCCAGCAGTTTAGTCATTGGGGAGGGCAACAATCAGCCCCAGCATTTT
CDR3aa: CASSLVIGEGNNQPQHF
abundance: once
d_gene: NA
j_gene: TRBJ1-5
v_gene: TRBV12-3/TRBV12-4

CDR3nt: TGCGCCAGCAGCTCTGTCAGGGGTTACAATGAGCAGTTCTTC
CDR3aa: CASSSVRGYNEQFF
abundance: NA
d_gene: NA
j_gene: TRBJ2-1
v_gene: TRBV4-1

CDR3nt: TGTGCCAGCAGTTTTATGGGGCAGCCGGGTGGTGAAGCTTTCTTT
CDR3aa: CASSFMGQPGGEAFF
abundance: few
d_gene: NA
j_gene: TRBJ1-1
v_gene: TRBV12-3/TRBV12-4

CDR3nt: TGTGCCAGTAACTTACAGATTGGGGACTATGGCTACACCTTC
CDR3aa: CASNLQIGDYGYTF
abundance: few
d_gene: NA
j_gene: TRBJ1-2
v_gene: TRBV19

CDR3nt: TGTGCCAGCAGCTTGTTAGGCGGGAACACCGGGGAGCTGTTTTTT
CDR3aa: CASSLLGGNTGELFF
abundance: NA
d_gene: NA
j_gene: TRBJ2-2
v_gene: TRBV7-6

CDR3nt: TGTGCCAGCAGCGTAGAGGCCTCCTCGCGCAATGAGCAGTTCTTC
CDR3aa: CASSVEASSRNEQFF
abundance: NA
d_gene: NA
j_gene: TRBJ2-1
v_gene: TRBV9

CDR3nt: TGTGCCAGCAGCTTAGCGGCCACATCCTATGGCTACACCTTC
CDR3aa: CASSLAATSYGYTF
abundance: few
d_gene: NA
j_gene: TRBJ1-2
v_gene: TRBV7-9

CDR3nt: TGTGCCAGCAGTTACAGGGGACAGGGCACAGATACGCAGTATTTT
CDR3aa: CASSYRGQGTDTQYF
abundance: NA
d_gene: TRBD1
j_gene: TRBJ2-3
v_gene: TRBV6-2/TRBV6-3

CDR3nt: TGTGCCATCAGTGCGGGCAGAGCGAACGGGGAGCTGTTTTTT
CDR3aa: CAISAGRANGELFF
abundance: NA
d_gene: NA
j_gene: TRBJ2-2
v_gene: TRBV10-3

CDR3nt: TGTGCCAGTAGTATGGTCCCGGGACAGGGTGCCTATGGCTACACCTTC
CDR3aa: CASSMVPGQGAYGYTF
abundance: NA
d_gene: TRBD1
j_gene: TRBJ1-2
v_gene: TRBV19

CDR3nt: TGCAGTGCTCCCGGGGGACTAGCGGGAGGCGGTATCGACACAGATACGCAGTATTTT
CDR3aa: CSAPGGLAGGGIDTDTQYF
abundance: NA
d_gene: TRBD2
j_gene: TRBJ2-3
v_gene: TRBV20-1

CDR3nt: TGTGCCAGCAGTGTGCTAACTCGCCGGGAGCAGTTCTTC
CDR3aa: CASSVLTRREQFF
abundance: many
d_gene: NA
j_gene: TRBJ2-1
v_gene: TRBV2

CDR3nt: TGTGCCAGCAGCTTAAACCCCCTAGCGGCCTTCACCACAGATACGCAGTATTTT
CDR3aa: CASSLNPLAAFTTDTQYF
abundance: few
d_gene: TRBD2
j_gene: TRBJ2-3
v_gene: TRBV7-2

CDR3nt: TGTGCCACTCGCGGAAAGGCGGACGCAGGTTACAATGAGCAGTTCTTC
CDR3aa: CATRGKADAGYNEQFF
abundance: few
d_gene: NA
j_gene: TRBJ2-1
v_gene: TRBV6-6

CDR3nt: TGTGCCAGTAGTCCCCCCATCGCAGGGGCCGGTGAGGCAACTAATGAAAAACTGTTTTTT
CDR3aa: CASSPPIAGAGEATNEKLFF
abundance: few
d_gene: NA
j_gene: TRBJ1-4
v_gene: TRBV19

CDR3nt: TGTGCCAGCAGCTTAGAGGGACCTGGTGAAAAACTGTTTTTT
CDR3aa: CASSLEGPGEKLFF
abundance: once
d_gene: NA
j_gene: TRBJ1-4
v_gene: TRBV7-9

CDR3nt: TGTGCCAGCAGCTTGGCCGGGACAGGGGGAGAAAATGAGCAGTTCTTC
CDR3aa: CASSLAGTGGENEQFF
abundance: NA
d_gene: TRBD1
j_gene: TRBJ2-1
v_gene: TRBV7-2